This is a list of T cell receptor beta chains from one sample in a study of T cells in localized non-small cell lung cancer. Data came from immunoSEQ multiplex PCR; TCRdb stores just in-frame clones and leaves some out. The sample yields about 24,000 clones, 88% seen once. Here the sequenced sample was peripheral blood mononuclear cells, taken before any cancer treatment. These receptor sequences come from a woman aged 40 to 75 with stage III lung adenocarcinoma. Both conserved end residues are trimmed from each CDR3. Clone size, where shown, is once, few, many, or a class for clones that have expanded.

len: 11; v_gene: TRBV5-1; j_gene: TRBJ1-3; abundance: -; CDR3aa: ASSATGENTIY
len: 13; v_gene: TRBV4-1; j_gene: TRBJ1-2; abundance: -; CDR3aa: ASSQSMGVNYGYT
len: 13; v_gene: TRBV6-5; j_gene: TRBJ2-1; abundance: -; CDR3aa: ASSLAASSYNEQF
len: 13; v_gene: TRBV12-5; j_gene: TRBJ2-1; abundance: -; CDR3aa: ASGLVRGGYNEQF
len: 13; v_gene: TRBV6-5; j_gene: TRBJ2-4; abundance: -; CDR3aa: ASSSGLSGANIQY
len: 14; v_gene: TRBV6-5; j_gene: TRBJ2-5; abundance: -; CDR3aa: ASSYSSVAGGETQY
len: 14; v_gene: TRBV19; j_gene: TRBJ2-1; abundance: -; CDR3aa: ASKAGGLAVYNEQF
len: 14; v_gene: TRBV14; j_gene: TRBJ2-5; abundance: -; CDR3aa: ASSQRRTRGGETQY
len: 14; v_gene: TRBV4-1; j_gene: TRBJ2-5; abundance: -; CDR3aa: ASSRGLAGGQETQY
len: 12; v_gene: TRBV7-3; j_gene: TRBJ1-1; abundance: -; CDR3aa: ASSLGTGNTEAF
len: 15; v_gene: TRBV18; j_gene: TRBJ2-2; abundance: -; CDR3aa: ASSPPRGQGLTGELF
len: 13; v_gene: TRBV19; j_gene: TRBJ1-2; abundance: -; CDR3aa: ASSDRAAGDYGYT
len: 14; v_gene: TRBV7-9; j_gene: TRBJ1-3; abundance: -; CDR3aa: ASSFIVSYSGNTIY
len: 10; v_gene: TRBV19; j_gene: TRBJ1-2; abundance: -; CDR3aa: ASSRDNYGYT
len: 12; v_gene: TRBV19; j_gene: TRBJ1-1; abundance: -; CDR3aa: ASTPGQGYTEAF
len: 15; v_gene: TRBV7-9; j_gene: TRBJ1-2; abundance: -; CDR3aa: ASSFSGTGTLNYGYT
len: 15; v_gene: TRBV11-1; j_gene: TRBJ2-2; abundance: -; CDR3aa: ASSLRRTSGNTGELF
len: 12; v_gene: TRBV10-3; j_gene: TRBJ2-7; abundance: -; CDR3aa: AISESGESGEQY
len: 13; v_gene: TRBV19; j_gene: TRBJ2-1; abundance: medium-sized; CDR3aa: ASKSGAGSGGEQF
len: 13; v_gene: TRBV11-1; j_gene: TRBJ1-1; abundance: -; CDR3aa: ASSSGDRSNTEAF
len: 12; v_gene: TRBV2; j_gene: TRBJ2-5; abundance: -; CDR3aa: ASKAGHNQETQY
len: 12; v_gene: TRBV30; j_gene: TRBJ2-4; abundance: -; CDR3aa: AWSVGGGDNIQY
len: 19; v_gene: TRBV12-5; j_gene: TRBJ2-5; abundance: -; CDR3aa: ASGLAPHALLMDRGDETQY
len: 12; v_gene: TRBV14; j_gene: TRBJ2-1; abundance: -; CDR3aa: ASQLAGGYNEQF
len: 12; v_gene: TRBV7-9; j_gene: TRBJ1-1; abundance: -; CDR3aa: ASSPRGSETEAF
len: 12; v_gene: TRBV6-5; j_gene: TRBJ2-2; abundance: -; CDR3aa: ASRGTGTTGELF
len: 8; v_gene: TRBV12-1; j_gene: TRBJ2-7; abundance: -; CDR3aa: ASSSYEQY
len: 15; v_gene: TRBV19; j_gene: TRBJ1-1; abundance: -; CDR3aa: ASSPYGALAGSTEAF
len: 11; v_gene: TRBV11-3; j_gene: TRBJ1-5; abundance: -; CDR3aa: ASSFLGNQPQH
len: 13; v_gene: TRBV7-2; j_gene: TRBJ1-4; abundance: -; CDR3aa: ASSLHRVGGEKLF
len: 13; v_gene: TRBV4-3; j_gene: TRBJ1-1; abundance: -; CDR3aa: ASSQDQGANTEAF
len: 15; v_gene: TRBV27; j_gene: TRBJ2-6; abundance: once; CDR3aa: ASSLVFRGSGANVLT